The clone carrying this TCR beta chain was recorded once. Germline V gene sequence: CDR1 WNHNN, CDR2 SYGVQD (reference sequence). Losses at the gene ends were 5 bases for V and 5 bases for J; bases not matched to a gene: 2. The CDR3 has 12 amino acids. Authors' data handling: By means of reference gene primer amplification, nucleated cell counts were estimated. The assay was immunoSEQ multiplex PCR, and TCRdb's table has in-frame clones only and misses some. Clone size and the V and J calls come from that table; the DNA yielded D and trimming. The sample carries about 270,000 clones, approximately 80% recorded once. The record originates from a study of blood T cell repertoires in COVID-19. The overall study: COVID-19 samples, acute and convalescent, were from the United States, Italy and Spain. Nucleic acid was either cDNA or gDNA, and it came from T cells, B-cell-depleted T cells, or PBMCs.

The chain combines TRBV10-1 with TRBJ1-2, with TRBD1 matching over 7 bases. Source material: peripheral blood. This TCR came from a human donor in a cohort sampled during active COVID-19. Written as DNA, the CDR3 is TGCGCCAGCAGTCGGGACAGTTATGGCTACACCTTC. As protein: CASSRDSYGYTF.